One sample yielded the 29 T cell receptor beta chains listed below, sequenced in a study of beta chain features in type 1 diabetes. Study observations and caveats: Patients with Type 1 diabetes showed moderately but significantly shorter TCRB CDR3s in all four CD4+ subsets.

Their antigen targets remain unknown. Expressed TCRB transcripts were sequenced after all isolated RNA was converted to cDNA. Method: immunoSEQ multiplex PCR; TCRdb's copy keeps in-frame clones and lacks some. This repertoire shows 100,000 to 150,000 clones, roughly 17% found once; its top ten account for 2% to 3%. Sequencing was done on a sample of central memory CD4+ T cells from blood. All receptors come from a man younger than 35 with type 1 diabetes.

Written as DNA, the CDR3 is TGTGCCAGCCACCGGGACTTGAACACTGAAGCTTTCTTT. Encoded protein: CASHRDLNTEAFF. The genes are TRBV28 and TRBJ1-1; TRBD1 is a possible D gene (5 bases). The length of the CDR3 is 13 residues. V dropped 8 bases and J dropped 0 bases, with 10 bases sitting between them. Germline V gene lookup returns CDR1 MDHEN and CDR2 SYDVKM.

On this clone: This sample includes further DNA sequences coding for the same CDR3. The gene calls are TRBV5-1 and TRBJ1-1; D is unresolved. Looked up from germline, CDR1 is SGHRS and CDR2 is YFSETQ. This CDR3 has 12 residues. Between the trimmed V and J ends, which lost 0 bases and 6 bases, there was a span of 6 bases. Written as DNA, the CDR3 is TGCGCCAGCAGCTTGGAAGGACCTGAAGCTTTCTTT. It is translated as CASSLEGPEAFF.

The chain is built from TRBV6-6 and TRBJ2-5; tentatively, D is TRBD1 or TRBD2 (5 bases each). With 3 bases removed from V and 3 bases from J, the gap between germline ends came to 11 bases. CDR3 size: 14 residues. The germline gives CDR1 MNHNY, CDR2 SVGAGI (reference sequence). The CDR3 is CASSYRGREETQYF. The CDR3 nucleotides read TGTGCCAGCAGTTATCGGGGCAGGGAAGAGACCCAGTACTTC.

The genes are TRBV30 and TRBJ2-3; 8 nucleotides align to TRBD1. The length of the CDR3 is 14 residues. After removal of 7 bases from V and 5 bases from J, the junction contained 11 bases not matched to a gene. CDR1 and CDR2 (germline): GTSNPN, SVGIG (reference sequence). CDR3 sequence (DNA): TGTGCCTCGCAGTCGACAGGGGTCGGAGATACGCAGTATTTT. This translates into CASQSTGVGDTQYF.

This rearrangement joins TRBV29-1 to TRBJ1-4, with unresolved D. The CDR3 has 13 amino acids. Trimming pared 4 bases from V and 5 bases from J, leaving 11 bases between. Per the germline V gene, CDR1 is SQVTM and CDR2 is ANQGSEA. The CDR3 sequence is CSVAASGNEKLFF. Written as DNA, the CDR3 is TGCAGCGTTGCCGCCAGCGGGAATGAAAAACTGTTTTTT.

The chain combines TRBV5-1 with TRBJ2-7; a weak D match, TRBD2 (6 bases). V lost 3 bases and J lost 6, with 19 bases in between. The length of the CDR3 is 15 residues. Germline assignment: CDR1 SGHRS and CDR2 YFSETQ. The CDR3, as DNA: TGCGCCAGCAGCTCGGGACGACTAGGTACCGGCGAGCAGTACTTC. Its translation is CASSSGRLGTGEQYF.

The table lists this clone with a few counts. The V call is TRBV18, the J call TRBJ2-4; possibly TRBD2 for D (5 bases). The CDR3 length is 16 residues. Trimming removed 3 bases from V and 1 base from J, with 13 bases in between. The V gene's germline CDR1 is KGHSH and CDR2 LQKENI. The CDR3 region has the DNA TGTGCCAGCTCACCGGCTGAGGTAGCGGCCAAAAACATTCAGTACTTC. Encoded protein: CASSPAEVAAKNIQYF.

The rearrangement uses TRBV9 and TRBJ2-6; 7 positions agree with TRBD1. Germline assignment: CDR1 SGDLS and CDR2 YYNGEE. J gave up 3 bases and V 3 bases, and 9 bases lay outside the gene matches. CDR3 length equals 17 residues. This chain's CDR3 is CASSDGVGGFGANVLTF. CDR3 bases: TGTGCCAGCAGCGACGGAGTAGGGGGCTTTGGGGCCAACGTCCTGACTTTC.

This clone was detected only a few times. The chain's CDR3 is CASSRDGTRSYEQYF. The CDR3 DNA follows: TGTGCCAGCAGCCGCGACGGGACTAGGAGCTACGAGCAGTACTTC. The V call is TRBV7-2, the J call TRBJ2-7; 8 bases line up with TRBD2. Germline V gene sequence: CDR1 SGHTA, CDR2 FQGNSA. After removal of 5 bases from V and 3 bases from J, the junction contained 9 bases not matched to a gene. The CDR3 length is 15 residues.

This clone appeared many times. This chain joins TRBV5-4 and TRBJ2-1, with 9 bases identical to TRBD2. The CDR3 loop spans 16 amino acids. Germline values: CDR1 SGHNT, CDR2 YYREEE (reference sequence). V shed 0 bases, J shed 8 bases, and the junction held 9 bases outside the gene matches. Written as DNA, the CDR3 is TGTGCCAGCAGCTTGGCCGCGGCTAGCGGGACCGATGAGCAGTTCTTC. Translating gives CASSLAAASGTDEQFF.

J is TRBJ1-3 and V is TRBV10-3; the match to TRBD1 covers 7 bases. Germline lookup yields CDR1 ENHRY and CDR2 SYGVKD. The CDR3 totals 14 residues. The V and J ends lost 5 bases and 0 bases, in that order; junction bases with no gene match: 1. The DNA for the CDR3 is TGTGCCATCAGTTGGACAGGCTCTGGAAACACCATATATTTT. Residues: CAISWTGSGNTIYF.

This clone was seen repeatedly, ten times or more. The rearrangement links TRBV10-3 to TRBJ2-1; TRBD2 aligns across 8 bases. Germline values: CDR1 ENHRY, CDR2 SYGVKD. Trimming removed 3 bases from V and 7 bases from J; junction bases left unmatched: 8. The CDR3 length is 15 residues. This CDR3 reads CAISDISGTGNEQFF. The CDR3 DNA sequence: TGTGCCATCAGTGATATTAGCGGGACTGGGAATGAGCAGTTCTTC.

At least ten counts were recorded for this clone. CDR3 in amino acids: CASSSGLNNVYNEQFF. In nucleotides, the CDR3 is TGTGCCAGCAGCTCGGGACTCAACAATGTCTACAATGAGCAGTTCTTC. The genes are TRBV9 and TRBJ2-1; TRBD2 is a possible D gene (6 bases). CDR1 is SGDLS and CDR2 is YYNGEE in the germline V gene. The V and J ends lost 4 bases and 3 bases respectively, with 17 bases between them. This CDR3 comprises 16 residues.

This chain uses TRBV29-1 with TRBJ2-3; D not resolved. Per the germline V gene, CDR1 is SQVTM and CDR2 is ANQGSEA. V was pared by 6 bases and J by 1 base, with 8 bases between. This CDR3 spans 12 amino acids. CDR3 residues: CSVTIRTDTQYF. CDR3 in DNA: TGCAGCGTGACGATCCGCACAGATACGCAGTATTTT.

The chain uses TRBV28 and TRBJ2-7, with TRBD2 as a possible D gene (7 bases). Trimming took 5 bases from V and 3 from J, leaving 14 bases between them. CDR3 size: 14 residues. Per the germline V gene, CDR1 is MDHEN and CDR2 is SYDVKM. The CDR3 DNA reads TGTGCCAGCAGTCTCCCCGGGGGGCGCTACGAGCAGTACTTC. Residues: CASSLPGGRYEQYF.

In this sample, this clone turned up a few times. The CDR3: CASSFNSETYGYTF. CDR3 DNA sequence: TGCGCCAGCAGTTTCAACTCGGAGACCTATGGCTACACCTTC. This chain joins TRBV5-1 and TRBJ1-2; D unclear. V was pared by 5 bases and J by 4 bases, with 15 bases between. Looked up from germline, CDR1 is SGHRS and CDR2 is YFSETQ. The CDR3 has 14 amino acids.

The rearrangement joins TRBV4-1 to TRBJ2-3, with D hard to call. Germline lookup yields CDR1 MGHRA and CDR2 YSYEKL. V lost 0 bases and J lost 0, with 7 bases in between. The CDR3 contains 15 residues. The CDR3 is CASSQDGYSTDTQYF. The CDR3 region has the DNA TGCGCCAGCAGCCAAGACGGATATAGCACAGATACGCAGTATTTT.

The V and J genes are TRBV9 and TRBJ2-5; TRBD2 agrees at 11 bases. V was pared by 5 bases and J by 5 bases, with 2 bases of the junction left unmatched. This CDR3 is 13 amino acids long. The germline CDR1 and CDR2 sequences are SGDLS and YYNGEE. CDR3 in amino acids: CASSRLAGETQYF. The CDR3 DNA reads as TGTGCCAGCAGTCGACTAGCGGGGGAGACCCAGTACTTC.

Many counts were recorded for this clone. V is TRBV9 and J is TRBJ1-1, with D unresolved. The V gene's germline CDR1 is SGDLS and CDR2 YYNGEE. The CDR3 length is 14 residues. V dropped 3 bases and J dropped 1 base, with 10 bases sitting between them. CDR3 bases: TGTGCCAGCAGCGCGTTACGTGAGAACACTGAAGCTTTCTTT. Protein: CASSALRENTEAFF.

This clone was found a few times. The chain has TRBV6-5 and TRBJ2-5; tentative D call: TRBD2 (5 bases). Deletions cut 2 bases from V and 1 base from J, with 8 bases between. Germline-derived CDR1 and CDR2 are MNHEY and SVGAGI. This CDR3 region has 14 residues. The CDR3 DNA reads TGTGCCAGCAGTTACGGCACTAGCCAAGAGACCCAGTACTTC. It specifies CASSYGTSQETQYF.

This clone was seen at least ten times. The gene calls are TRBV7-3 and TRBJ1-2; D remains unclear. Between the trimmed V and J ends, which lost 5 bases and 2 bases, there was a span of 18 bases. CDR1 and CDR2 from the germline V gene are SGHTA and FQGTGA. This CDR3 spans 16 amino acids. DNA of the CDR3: TGTGCCAGCAGCGGGATGAGGTGGAGGGTAAACTATGGCTACACCTTC. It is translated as CASSGMRWRVNYGYTF.

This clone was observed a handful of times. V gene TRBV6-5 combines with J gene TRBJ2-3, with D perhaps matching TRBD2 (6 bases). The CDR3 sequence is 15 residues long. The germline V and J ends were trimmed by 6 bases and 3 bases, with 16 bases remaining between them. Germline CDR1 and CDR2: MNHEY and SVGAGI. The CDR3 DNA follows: TGTGCCAGCAGCCTAGCGCTTGGAAGGACAGATACGCAGTATTTT. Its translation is CASSLALGRTDTQYF.

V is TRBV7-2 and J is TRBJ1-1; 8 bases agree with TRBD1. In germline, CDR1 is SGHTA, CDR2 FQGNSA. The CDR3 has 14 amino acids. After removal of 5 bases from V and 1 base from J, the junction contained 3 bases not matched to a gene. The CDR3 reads CASSTGTGNTEAFF. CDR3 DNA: TGTGCCAGCAGCACAGGGACAGGGAACACTGAAGCTTTCTTT.

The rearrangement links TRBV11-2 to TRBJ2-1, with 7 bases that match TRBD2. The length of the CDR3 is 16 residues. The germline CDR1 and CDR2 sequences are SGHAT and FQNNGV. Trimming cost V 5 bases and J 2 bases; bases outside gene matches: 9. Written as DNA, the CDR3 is TGTGCCAGCAGCCCGTTAGCAAGCGGGACCTACAATGAGCAGTTCTTC. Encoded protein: CASSPLASGTYNEQFF.

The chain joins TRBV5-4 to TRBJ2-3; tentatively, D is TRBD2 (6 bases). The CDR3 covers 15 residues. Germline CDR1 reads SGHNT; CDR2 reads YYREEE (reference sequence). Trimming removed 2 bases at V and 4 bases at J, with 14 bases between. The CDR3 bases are TGTGCCAGCAGCTTAAGATCGGAGGGCCCAGATACGCAGTATTTT. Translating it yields CASSLRSEGPDTQYF.

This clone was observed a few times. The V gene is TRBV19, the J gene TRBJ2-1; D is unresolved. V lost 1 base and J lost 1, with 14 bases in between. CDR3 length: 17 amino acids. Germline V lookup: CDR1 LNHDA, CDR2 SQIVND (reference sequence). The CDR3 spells CASSIGPRKGSYNEQFF. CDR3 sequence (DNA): TGTGCCAGTAGTATAGGCCCTAGGAAGGGATCCTACAATGAGCAGTTCTTC.

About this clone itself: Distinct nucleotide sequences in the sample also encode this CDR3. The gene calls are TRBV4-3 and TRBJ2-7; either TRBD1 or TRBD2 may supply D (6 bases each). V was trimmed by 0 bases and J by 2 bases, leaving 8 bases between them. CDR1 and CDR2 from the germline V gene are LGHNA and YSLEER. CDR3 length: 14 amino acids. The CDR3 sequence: CASSQDRGAYEQYF. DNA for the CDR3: TGCGCCAGCAGCCAAGATAGGGGGGCCTACGAGCAGTACTTC.

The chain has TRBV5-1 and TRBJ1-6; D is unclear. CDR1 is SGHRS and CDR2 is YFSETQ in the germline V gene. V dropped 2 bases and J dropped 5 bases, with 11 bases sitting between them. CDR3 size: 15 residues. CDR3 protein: CASSLRPTDNSPLHF. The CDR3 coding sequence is TGCGCCAGCAGCTTACGACCAACGGATAATTCACCCCTCCACTTT.

CDR3 nucleotides: TGTGCCAGCGGTCGACTAGCGAGACAAGAGACCCAGTACTTC. As protein: CASGRLARQETQYF. This chain joins TRBV11-2 and TRBJ2-5, with 8 bases identical to TRBD2. The germline CDR1 and CDR2 sequences are SGHAT and FQNNGV. The CDR3 runs to 14 residues. Trimming removed 8 bases from V and 2 bases from J; junction bases left unmatched: 7.